This TCR beta chain originates from a study of cytomegalovirus exposure and HLA in healthy donors. Overall study findings and caveats: In terms of immune exposure information, only CMV serostatus was available.

This CDR3 has 14 residues. Germline CDR1 is MNHEY and CDR2 is SVGAGI. V lost 7 bases, J lost 8 bases, and 10 bases stayed unmatched. As for this clone: The antigen remains undetermined.

Use of 60 Vbeta and 13 Jbeta primers characterized the PCR. Method: immunoSEQ multiplex PCR; TCRdb's copy keeps in-frame clones and lacks some. The sample holds roughly 69,000 clones, approximately 71% seen once. This TCR was recovered from a man aged 45-65 years in good health and CMV-seronegative. The chain has TRBV6-5 and TRBJ1-2, with 10 bases aligning to TRBD1. The sequencing input was PBMCs. CDR3 nucleotide sequence: TGTGCCAGCACCCGGGACAGGGGTCTGGGAGGCTACACCTTC. It codes for CASTRDRGLGGYTF.